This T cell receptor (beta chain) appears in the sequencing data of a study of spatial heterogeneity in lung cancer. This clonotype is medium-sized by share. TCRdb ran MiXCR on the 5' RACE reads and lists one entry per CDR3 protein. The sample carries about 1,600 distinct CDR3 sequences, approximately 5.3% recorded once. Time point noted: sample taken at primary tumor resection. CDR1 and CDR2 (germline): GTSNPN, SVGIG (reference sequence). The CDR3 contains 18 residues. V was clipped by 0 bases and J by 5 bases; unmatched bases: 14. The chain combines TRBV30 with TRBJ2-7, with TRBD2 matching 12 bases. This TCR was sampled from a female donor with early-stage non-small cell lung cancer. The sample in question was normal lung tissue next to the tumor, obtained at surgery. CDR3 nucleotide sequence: TGTGCCTGGAGTGTACGGCCGTTAGGACTAGCGGGACGCGACGAGCAGTACTTC. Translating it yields CAWSVRPLGLAGRDEQYF.